This T cell receptor beta chain comes out of a study of T cells in Graves' hyperthyroidism and ophthalmopathy. Amplified TCR beta CDR3 regions came from RNA transcripts. The study used the HTBI primer set for a first-round RT-PCR of the TCR CDR3. One entry per CDR3 protein, called by TCRdb with MiXCR from the multiplex PCR reads. The table shows about 400,000 distinct CDR3 sequences, with 15% to 17% occurring only once. In this sample, this clonotype turned up a few times. Its target is unknown. For Graves' hyperthyroidism to be stable, ophthalmopathy could not progress within 18 months. The study excluded patients with uncontrolled infection, other autoimmune disease, pregnancy or lactation. PBMCs were collected from an approximately 9.5 ml volume of fresh peripheral blood. CDR3 length: 15 amino acids. CDR1 and CDR2 from the germline V gene are SGHDT and YYEEEE. Trimming took off 0 bases at V and 2 bases at J, with 11 bases between the two ends.

Study outcomes and limitations: Among clonotypes expanded in thyroid above 0.001, most were also found in blood.

This TCR was recovered from a woman under 30 with Graves' hyperthyroidism. The chain links TRBV5-6 to TRBJ1-2, with D hard to call. What was sequenced was blood. The CDR3 DNA is TGTGCCAGCAGCTTGGGGGGTCCAGGAAACTATGGCTACACCTTC. Its translation is CASSLGGPGNYGYTF.